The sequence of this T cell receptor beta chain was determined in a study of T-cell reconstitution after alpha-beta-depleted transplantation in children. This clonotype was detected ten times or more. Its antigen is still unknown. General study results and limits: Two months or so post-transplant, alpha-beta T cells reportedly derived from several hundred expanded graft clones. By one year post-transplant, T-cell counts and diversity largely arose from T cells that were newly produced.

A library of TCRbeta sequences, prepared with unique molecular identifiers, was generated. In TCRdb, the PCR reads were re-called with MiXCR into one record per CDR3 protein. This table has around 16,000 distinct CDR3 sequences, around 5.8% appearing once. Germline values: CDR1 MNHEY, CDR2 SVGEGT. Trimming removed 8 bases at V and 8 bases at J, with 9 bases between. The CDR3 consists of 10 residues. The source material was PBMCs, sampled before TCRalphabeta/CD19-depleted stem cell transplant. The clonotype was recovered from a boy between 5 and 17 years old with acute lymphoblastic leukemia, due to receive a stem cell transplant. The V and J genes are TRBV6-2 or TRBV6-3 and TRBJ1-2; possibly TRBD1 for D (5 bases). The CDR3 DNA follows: TGTGCCAGCCTCGGGGGGGGCTACACCTTC. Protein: CASLGGGYTF.